The rows below give T cell receptor beta chains drawn from one sample of a study of blood T cell repertoires in COVID-19. Method: immunoSEQ multiplex PCR; TCRdb's copy keeps in-frame clones and lacks some. Of 200,000 to 250,000 clones listed, around 82% are singletons. Sequencing used peripheral blood. These receptors came from an elderly woman with acute or convalescent COVID-19. Each CDR3 is given with its conserved first and last residue. Fields, in order: CDR3 DNA, CDR3 protein, D gene, clone size, V gene, J gene. D genes are given only for firm matches. Clone sizes are given selectively: once, few, many, or a class where the clone is expanded.

CDR3nt: TGTGCCAGCAGCTTGGTTAAGGGGACTAACACCGGGGAGCTGTTTTTT
CDR3aa: CASSLVKGTNTGELFF
d_gene: -
abundance: -
v_gene: TRBV5-5
j_gene: TRBJ2-2

CDR3nt: TGTGCCAGCAGCTGGGGACAGGAAGCTTTCTTT
CDR3aa: CASSWGQEAFF
d_gene: TRBD1
abundance: -
v_gene: TRBV5-6
j_gene: TRBJ1-1

CDR3nt: TGTGCCAGCAGGAAACCTAGACGGGAGACCTACGAGCAGTACTTC
CDR3aa: CASRKPRRETYEQYF
d_gene: -
abundance: -
v_gene: TRBV6-5
j_gene: TRBJ2-7

CDR3nt: TGTGCCAGCAGCTTGGCAACTAGCGCACCAAATGAGCAGTTCTTC
CDR3aa: CASSLATSAPNEQFF
d_gene: TRBD2
abundance: -
v_gene: TRBV5-4
j_gene: TRBJ2-1

CDR3nt: TGCGCCAGCAGCTTGGGGCCGATTAAGAACACTGAAGCTTTCTTT
CDR3aa: CASSLGPIKNTEAFF
d_gene: -
abundance: -
v_gene: TRBV5-1
j_gene: TRBJ1-1

CDR3nt: TGCGCCAGCAGCCAAGAGATACAGGCCAATTCTGAAAAACTGTTTTTT
CDR3aa: CASSQEIQANSEKLFF
d_gene: -
abundance: -
v_gene: TRBV4-1
j_gene: TRBJ1-4

CDR3nt: TGTGCCAGCAGCCACTTACTAAACTCTGGAAACACCATATATTTT
CDR3aa: CASSHLLNSGNTIYF
d_gene: -
abundance: -
v_gene: TRBV7-9
j_gene: TRBJ1-3

CDR3nt: TGTGCCAGCAGTCTCCCGGGACAGGGGGAGGATGAGCAGTTCTTC
CDR3aa: CASSLPGQGEDEQFF
d_gene: TRBD1
abundance: few
v_gene: TRBV28
j_gene: TRBJ2-1

CDR3nt: TGTGCCAGCAGCTTAGGTATAGGAGGGGTGGACTATGGCTACACCTTC
CDR3aa: CASSLGIGGVDYGYTF
d_gene: -
abundance: -
v_gene: TRBV11-2
j_gene: TRBJ1-2

CDR3nt: TGTGCCAGCAGTGAGGGGTTAGCGGGGCCCCGGCAGTACTTC
CDR3aa: CASSEGLAGPRQYF
d_gene: TRBD2
abundance: -
v_gene: TRBV2
j_gene: TRBJ2-7

CDR3nt: TGTGCCAGCAGTGACAGGGGTACCTACGAGCAGTACTTC
CDR3aa: CASSDRGTYEQYF
d_gene: -
abundance: -
v_gene: TRBV6-1
j_gene: TRBJ2-7

CDR3nt: TGTGCCAGCAGTTTGGCTCTGACACGAAATGAGCAGTTCTTC
CDR3aa: CASSLALTRNEQFF
d_gene: -
abundance: -
v_gene: TRBV28
j_gene: TRBJ2-1

CDR3nt: TGTGCCAGCAGATTGACAGGGATTGCTGAAGCTTTCTTT
CDR3aa: CASRLTGIAEAFF
d_gene: TRBD1
abundance: -
v_gene: TRBV28
j_gene: TRBJ1-1

CDR3nt: TGTGCCTGGACTAGCGGGGGGATAAGCACAGATACGCAGTATTTT
CDR3aa: CAWTSGGISTDTQYF
d_gene: TRBD2
abundance: -
v_gene: TRBV30
j_gene: TRBJ2-3

CDR3nt: TGCGCCAGCAGCTCAAAACCCCTAGCGGGGGGGAGGGGCGGCACAGATACGCAGTATTTT
CDR3aa: CASSSKPLAGGRGGTDTQYF
d_gene: TRBD2
abundance: -
v_gene: TRBV5-1
j_gene: TRBJ2-3

CDR3nt: TGTGCCACCAGGGGAGGCGCGAACACTGAAGCTTTCTTT
CDR3aa: CATRGGANTEAFF
d_gene: -
abundance: -
v_gene: TRBV24-1
j_gene: TRBJ1-1

CDR3nt: TGTGCCAGCAGCCAAGACGGGGGGTCGCCCTACGAGCAGTACTTC
CDR3aa: CASSQDGGSPYEQYF
d_gene: TRBD2
abundance: -
v_gene: TRBV3-1/TRBV3-2
j_gene: TRBJ2-7

CDR3nt: TGTGCCAGCAGTCGGGGCAGGGGGTTGCTCAATGAGCAGTTCTTC
CDR3aa: CASSRGRGLLNEQFF
d_gene: TRBD1
abundance: -
v_gene: TRBV6-4
j_gene: TRBJ2-1

CDR3nt: TGTGCCAGCAGCGGAGTGGGTGCCGGGGAGCTGTTTTTT
CDR3aa: CASSGVGAGELFF
d_gene: -
abundance: -
v_gene: TRBV7-9
j_gene: TRBJ2-2

CDR3nt: TGTGCCAGTAGTATTCCGGGAGGCTCCTACAATGAGCAGTTCTTC
CDR3aa: CASSIPGGSYNEQFF
d_gene: TRBD2
abundance: -
v_gene: TRBV19
j_gene: TRBJ2-1

CDR3nt: TGTGCCAGCAGCCAAGGACGGGGGAACTATGGCTACACCTTC
CDR3aa: CASSQGRGNYGYTF
d_gene: -
abundance: -
v_gene: TRBV14
j_gene: TRBJ1-2

CDR3nt: TGTGCCAGCACCCTTACCGGGACAGGGGGAGAGAATGAGCAGTTCTTC
CDR3aa: CASTLTGTGGENEQFF
d_gene: TRBD1
abundance: -
v_gene: TRBV11-1
j_gene: TRBJ2-1